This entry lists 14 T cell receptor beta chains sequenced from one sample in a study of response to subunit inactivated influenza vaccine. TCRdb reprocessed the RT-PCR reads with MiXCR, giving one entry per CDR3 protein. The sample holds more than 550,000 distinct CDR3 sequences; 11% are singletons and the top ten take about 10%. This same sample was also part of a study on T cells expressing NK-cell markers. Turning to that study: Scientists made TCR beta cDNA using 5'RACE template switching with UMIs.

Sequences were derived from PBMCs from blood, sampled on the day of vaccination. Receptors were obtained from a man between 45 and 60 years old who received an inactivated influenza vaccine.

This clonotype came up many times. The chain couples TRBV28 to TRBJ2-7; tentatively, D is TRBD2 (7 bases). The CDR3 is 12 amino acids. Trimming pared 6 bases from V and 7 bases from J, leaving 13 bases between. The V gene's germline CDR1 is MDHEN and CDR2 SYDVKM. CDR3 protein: CASRPGGREQYF. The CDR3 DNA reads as TGTGCCAGCAGGCCCGGGGGGCGGGAGCAGTACTTC.

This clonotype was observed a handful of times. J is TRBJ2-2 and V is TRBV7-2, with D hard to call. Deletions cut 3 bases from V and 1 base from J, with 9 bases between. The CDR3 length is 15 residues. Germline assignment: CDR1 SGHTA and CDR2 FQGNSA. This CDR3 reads CASSLRVVNTGELFF. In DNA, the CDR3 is TGTGCCAGCAGCTTGCGTGTCGTGAACACCGGGGAGCTGTTTTTT.

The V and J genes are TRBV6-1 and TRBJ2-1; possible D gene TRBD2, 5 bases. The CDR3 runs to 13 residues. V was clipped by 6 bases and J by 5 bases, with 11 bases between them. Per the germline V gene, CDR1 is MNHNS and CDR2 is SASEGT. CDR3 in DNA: TGTGCCAGCAGCAGACTAACTCACAATGAGCAGTTCTTC. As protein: CASSRLTHNEQFF.

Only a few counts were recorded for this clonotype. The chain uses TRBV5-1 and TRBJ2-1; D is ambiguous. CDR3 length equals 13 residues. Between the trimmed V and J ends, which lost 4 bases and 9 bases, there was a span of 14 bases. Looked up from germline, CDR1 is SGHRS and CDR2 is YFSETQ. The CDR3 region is CASSPSGLGEQFF. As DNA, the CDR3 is TGCGCCAGCAGCCCATCTGGTTTGGGTGAGCAGTTCTTC.

The CDR3 loop is CSATLNYNEQFF. The DNA for the CDR3 is TGCAGTGCTACCTTAAACTACAATGAGCAGTTCTTC. This rearrangement joins TRBV20-1 to TRBJ2-1, with unresolved D. Trimming cost V 4 bases and J 3 bases, with 7 bases left between them. This CDR3 comprises 12 residues. CDR1 DFQATT and CDR2 SNEGSKA come from the germline V gene (reference sequence).

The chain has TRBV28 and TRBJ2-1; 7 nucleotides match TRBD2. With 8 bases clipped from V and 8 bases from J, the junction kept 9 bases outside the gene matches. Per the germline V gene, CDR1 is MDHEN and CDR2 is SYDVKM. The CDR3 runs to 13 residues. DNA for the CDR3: TGTGCCAGCGTGAAGGCGGGAGTCTATGAGCAGTTCTTC. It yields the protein CASVKAGVYEQFF. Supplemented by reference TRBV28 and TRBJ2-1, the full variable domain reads DVKVTQSSRYLVKRTGEKVFLECVQDMDHENMFWYRQDPGLGLRLIYFSYDVKMKEKGDIPEGYSVSREKKERFSLILESASTNQTSMYLCASVKAGVYEQFFGPGTRLTVL.

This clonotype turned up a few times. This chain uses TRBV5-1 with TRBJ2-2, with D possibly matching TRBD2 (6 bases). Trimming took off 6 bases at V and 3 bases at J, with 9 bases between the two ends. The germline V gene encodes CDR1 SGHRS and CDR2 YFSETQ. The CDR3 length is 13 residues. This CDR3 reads CASKGGDTGELFF. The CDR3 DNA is TGCGCCAGCAAGGGAGGCGACACCGGGGAGCTGTTTTTT.

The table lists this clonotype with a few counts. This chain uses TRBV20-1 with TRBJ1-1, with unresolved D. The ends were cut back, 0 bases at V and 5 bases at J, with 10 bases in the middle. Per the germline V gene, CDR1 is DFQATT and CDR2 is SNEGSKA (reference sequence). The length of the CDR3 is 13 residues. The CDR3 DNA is TGCAGTGCTAGAGAAACTTTCGGGACTGAAGCTTTCTTT. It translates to CSARETFGTEAFF.

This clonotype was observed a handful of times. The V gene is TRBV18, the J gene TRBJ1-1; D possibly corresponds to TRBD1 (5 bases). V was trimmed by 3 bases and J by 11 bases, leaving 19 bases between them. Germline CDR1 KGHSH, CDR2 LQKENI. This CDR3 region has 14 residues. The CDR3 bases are TGTGCCAGCTCACCCCGGGATGGAGTCTGGGGGGCTTTCTTT. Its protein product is CASSPRDGVWGAFF.

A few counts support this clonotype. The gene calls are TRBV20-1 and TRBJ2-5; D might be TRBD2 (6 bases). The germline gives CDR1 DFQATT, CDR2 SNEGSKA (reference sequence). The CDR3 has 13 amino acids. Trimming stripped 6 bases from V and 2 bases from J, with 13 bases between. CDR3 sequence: CSAIGGEQETQYF. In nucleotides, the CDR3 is TGCAGTGCCATCGGCGGGGAACAAGAGACCCAGTACTTC.

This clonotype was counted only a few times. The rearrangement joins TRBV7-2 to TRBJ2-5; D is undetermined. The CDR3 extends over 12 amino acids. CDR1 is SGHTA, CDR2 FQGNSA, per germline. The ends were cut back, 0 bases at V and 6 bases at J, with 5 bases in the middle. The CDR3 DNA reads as TGTGCCAGCAGCTTAGCGGTGCAGACCCAGTACTTC. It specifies CASSLAVQTQYF.

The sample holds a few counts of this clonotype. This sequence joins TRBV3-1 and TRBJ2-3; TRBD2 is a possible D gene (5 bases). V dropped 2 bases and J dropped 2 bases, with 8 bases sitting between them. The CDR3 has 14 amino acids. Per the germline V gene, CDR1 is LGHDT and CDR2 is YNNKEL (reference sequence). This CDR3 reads CASSQLLDTDTQYF. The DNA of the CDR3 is TGTGCCAGCAGCCAATTACTAGACACAGATACGCAGTATTTT.

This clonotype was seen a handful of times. CDR3 sequence (DNA): TGTGCCAGCAGTGAATTCTTGACTAGCGGGGGGAAAGGTAATGAGCAGTTCTTC. This codes for CASSEFLTSGGKGNEQFF. The genes are TRBV25-1 and TRBJ2-1; 13 bases are shared with TRBD2. After removal of 1 base from V and 7 bases from J, the junction contained 10 bases not matched to a gene. The V gene's germline CDR1 is MGHDK and CDR2 SYGVNS. The CDR3 consists of 18 residues.

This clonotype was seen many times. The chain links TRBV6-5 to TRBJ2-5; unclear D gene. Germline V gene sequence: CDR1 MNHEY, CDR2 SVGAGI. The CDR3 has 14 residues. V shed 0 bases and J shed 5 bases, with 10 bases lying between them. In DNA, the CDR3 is TGTGCCAGCAGTTACTCGTACCCCCCGGAGACCCAGTACTTC. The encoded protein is CASSYSYPPETQYF.